This TCR beta chain was sequenced during a study of blood T cell repertoires in COVID-19. For the study at large: The samples span acute and convalescent COVID-19 from the United States, Italy and Spain.

Enrollees, about 18 to 95 years old, lived in about two dozen US areas. The table came from immunoSEQ multiplex PCR; TCRdb's copy has only in-frame clones and leaves some out. The repertoire includes approximately 70,000 clones, around 66% of them detected once, and approximately 51% sits in the top ten. The germline CDR1 and CDR2 sequences are SGHNT and YYREEE (reference sequence). CDR3 size: 15 residues. V shed 2 bases and J shed 4 bases, with 15 bases lying between them. The sequence was collected from a woman aged 60 to 75 who had been exposed to COVID-19. Sequenced sample: PBMCs or T cells enriched from blood (not recorded which). The genes are TRBV5-4 and TRBJ2-5, with D tentatively TRBD1 (5 bases). This chain's CDR3 is CASSFEVGRRETQYF. The DNA of the CDR3 is TGTGCCAGCAGCTTCGAGGTGGGGCGAAGAGAGACCCAGTACTTC.